The rows below give T cell receptor beta chains drawn from one sample of a study of shared clonotypes between healthy human individuals. The data were produced by immunoSEQ multiplex PCR, yet TCRdb's version contains in-frame clones alone and is incomplete. This sample has roughly 1,000,000 clones; around 82% occur once, and the top ten carry around 0.61%. Specimen: memory CD4+ T cells from PBMCs. These receptors were obtained from a man aged 18 to 29 in good health. Some clones in this sample may be carry-over from other donors' samples. Both conserved end residues are part of each CDR3. For some rows the clone size is stated as once, few or many, or as a class when expanded; others skip it.

abundance	v_gene	j_gene	CDR3aa
.	TRBV28	TRBJ1-5	CASSLSGRWEARNQPQHF
few	TRBV5-4	TRBJ1-1	CASSFSSEAFF
.	TRBV7-2	TRBJ2-2	CASSPHRAGDTGELFF
.	TRBV28	TRBJ1-1	CASSGRGRGLGEAFF
.	TRBV6-5	TRBJ2-7	CASSWQRGYEQYF
.	TRBV9	TRBJ1-1	CASSYEGQGKAFF
.	TRBV7-2	TRBJ1-2	CASSLAAGGAYGYTF
.	TRBV7-3	TRBJ2-2	CASRRMGNTGELFF
many	TRBV10-3	TRBJ2-1	CAISESVGPWNEQFF
once	TRBV6-5	TRBJ2-7	CASRVAHEQYF
.	TRBV19	TRBJ2-2	CASFGVNTGELFF
.	TRBV27	TRBJ2-3	CASSFREEGDTQYF
.	TRBV7-2	TRBJ2-7	CASSLVLNEQYF
.	TRBV28	TRBJ2-7	CASSWQGLVAGVYEQYF
.	TRBV5-4	TRBJ2-7	CASTGGPQQYF
once	TRBV28	TRBJ1-2	CASSGRYGYTF
once	TRBV2	TRBJ2-3	CASSGYRGNTQYF
few	TRBV28	TRBJ1-6	CASRGQGSYNSPLHF
.	TRBV27	TRBJ1-2	CASSQRDGRPSDGYTF
.	TRBV5-1	TRBJ2-3	CASSSPGLIETDTQYF
.	TRBV30	TRBJ1-2	CAWEGAGYGYTF
few	TRBV27	TRBJ2-2	CASTRGRGLFGELFF
.	TRBV7-9	TRBJ1-2	CASSLSRGAAGYTF
.	TRBV7-2	TRBJ2-5	CASSLGEWETQYF
few	TRBV28	TRBJ2-5	CASSSLGVAGETQYF
.	TRBV11-3	TRBJ2-1	CASSPLGLYNEQFF
.	TRBV28	TRBJ1-1	CASRTGTTEAFF
.	TRBV5-1	TRBJ2-3	CASAIRASTDTQYF
.	TRBV7-3	TRBJ2-3	CASSSGLAGGTQYF
.	TRBV28	TRBJ1-5	CASSSVGGRLGNQPQHF
.	TRBV7-3	TRBJ1-2	CASSPQGTGNYGYTF
.	TRBV9	TRBJ1-1	CASSVRAANTEAFF
.	TRBV10-3	TRBJ1-5	CAISESASDQPQHF
.	TRBV7-2	TRBJ2-7	CASRQTGSYEQYF
.	TRBV4-2	TRBJ2-2	CASSQLSLAENTGELFF
.	TRBV4-1	TRBJ1-2	CASSQVGQSSYTFYYGYTF
.	TRBV28	TRBJ1-4	CASSVQEWGEKLFF
.	TRBV9	TRBJ2-2	CASSPTSGRANTGELFF
few	TRBV28	TRBJ2-1	CASSLLSGSVNEQFF
.	TRBV6-5	TRBJ2-5	CASSYRSGKETQYF
.	TRBV28	TRBJ2-3	CASSPSGLTDTQYF
.	TRBV6-4	TRBJ1-4	CASSRGQDEKLFF
.	TRBV18	TRBJ1-1	CASSPPPGNTEAFF
.	TRBV10-3	TRBJ1-5	CAISEAGSNQPQHF
.	TRBV14	TRBJ2-3	CASSQVPALTDTQYF
.	TRBV5-4	TRBJ2-7	CASSPSGPFITEQYF
.	TRBV5-1	TRBJ1-3	CASSRTGEDTIYF
.	TRBV5-6	TRBJ2-3	CASSSFMREGPDTQYF
.	TRBV15	TRBJ1-2	CATSRENRLGGYTF
.	TRBV5-1	TRBJ2-3	CASSGLAGGIGTDTQYF
once	TRBV6-5	TRBJ1-4	CASSYETGTKLFF
.	TRBV10-3	TRBJ2-5	CAISRTGGEETQYF
.	TRBV9	TRBJ1-1	CASRRSLNTEAFF
.	TRBV10-1	TRBJ2-2	CASSGEWGRTNTGELFF
.	TRBV5-4	TRBJ2-5	CASSPAEAGQETQYF
once	TRBV6-6	TRBJ1-4	CASAPRGGATNEKLFF
.	TRBV7-9	TRBJ1-2	CASSAGGTAYGYTF
.	TRBV5-6	TRBJ2-3	CASSRQGAADTQYF
once	TRBV9	TRBJ2-1	CASSVVGTYNEQFF
.	TRBV28	TRBJ1-5	CASRFYRENNQPQHF